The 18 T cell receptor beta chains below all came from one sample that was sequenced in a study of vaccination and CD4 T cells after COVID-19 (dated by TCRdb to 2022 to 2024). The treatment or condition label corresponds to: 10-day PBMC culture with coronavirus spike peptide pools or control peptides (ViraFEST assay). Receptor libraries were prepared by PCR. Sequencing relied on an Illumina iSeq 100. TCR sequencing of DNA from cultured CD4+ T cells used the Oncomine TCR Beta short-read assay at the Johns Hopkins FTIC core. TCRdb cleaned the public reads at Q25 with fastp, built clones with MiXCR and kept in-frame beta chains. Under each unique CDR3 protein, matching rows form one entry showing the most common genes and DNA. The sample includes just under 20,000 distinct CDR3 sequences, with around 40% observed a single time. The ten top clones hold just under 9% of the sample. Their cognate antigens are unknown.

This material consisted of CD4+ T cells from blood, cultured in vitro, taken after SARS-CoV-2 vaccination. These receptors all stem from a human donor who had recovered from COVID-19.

CDR3 residues: CASSTIQGARGNQPQHF. Here the CDR3 DNA reads TGTGCCAGTAGTACGATCCAGGGGGCTAGGGGCAATCAGCCCCAGCATTTT. V and J are TRBV19 and TRBJ1-5; 8 bases are a match to TRBD1. The CDR3 sequence is 17 residues long. Germline V lookup: CDR1 LNHDA, CDR2 SQIVND (reference sequence). Unmatched junction bases numbered 10, after V lost 4 bases and J lost 2 bases.

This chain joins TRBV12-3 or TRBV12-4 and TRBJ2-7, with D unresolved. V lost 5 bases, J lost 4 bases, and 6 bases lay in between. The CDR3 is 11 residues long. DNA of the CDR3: TGTGCCAGCAGTGAAAAATACGAGCAGTACTTC. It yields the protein CASSEKYEQYF.

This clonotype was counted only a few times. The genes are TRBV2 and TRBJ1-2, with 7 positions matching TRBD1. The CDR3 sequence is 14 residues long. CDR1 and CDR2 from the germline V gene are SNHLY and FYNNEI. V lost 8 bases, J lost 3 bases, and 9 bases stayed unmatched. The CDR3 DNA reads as TGTGCCAGCCGCCCCGGCGGGACAGACTATGGCTACACCTTC. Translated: CASRPGGTDYGYTF.

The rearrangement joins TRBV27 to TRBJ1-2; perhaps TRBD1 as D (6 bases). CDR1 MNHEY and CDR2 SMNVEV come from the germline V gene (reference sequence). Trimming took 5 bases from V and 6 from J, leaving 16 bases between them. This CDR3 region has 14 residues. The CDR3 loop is CASSPNRGADGYTF. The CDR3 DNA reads TGTGCCAGCAGTCCCAACCGGGGGGCGGATGGCTACACCTTC.

Here the CDR3 reads CASSIGAEVHNEQFF. Here the CDR3 DNA reads TGTGCCAGTAGTATAGGTGCGGAGGTCCACAATGAGCAGTTCTTC. The chain couples TRBV19 to TRBJ2-1, with D possibly being TRBD2 (5 bases). The germline V gene has CDR1 LNHDA and CDR2 SQIVND (reference sequence). CDR3 size: 15 residues. The V gene lost 1 base and the J gene lost 5 bases, with 12 bases spanning the gap.

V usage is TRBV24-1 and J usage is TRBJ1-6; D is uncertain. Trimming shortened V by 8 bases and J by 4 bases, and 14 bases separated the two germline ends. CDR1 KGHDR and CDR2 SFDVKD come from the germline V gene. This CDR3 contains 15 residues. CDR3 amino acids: CATIQRPNYNSPLHF. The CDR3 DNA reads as TGTGCCACCATCCAGCGACCTAATTATAATTCACCCCTCCACTTT.

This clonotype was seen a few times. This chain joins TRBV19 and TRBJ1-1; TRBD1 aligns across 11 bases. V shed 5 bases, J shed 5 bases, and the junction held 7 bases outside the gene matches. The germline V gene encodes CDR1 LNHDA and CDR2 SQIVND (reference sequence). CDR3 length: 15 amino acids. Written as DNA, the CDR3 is TGTGCCAGTAGTTCCCGGACAGGGGGCAAGACTGAAGCTTTCTTT. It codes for CASSSRTGGKTEAFF.

The CDR3 sequence: CASSQGQGWDTQYF. The CDR3 DNA reads as TGTGCCAGCAGCCAAGGACAGGGGTGGGATACGCAGTATTTT. The V gene is TRBV7-9, the J gene TRBJ2-3; 9 nucleotides align to TRBD1. Germline CDR1 is SEHNR and CDR2 is FQNEAQ (reference sequence). This CDR3 region has 14 residues. The V and J ends lost 5 bases and 6 bases, in that order; junction bases with no gene match: 6.

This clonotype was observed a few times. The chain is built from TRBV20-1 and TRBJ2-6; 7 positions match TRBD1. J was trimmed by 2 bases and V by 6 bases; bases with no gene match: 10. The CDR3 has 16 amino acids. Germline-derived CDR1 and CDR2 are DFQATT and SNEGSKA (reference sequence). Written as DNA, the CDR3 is TGCAGTGCCGGGACAGCTCACCGACCTGGGGCCAACGTCCTGACTTTC. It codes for CSAGTAHRPGANVLTF.

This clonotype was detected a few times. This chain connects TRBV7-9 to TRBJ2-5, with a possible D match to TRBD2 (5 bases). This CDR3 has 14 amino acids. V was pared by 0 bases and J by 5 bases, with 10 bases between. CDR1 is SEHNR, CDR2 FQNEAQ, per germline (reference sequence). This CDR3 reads CASSLAEGRETQYF. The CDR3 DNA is TGTGCCAGCAGCTTAGCCGAGGGCCGCGAGACCCAGTACTTC.

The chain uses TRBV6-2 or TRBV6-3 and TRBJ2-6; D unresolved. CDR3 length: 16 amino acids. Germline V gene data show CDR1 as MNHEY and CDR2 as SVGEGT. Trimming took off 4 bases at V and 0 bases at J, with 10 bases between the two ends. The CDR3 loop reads CASSSDASSGANVLTF. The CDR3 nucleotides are TGTGCCAGCAGTTCGGACGCTAGCTCTGGGGCCAACGTCCTGACTTTC.

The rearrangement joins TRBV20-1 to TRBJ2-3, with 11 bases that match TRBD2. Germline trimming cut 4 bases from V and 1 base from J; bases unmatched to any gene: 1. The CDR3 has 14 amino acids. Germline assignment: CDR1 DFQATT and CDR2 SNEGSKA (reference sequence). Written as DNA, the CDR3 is TGCAGTGCTAAGGGACTAGCGGGCACAGATACGCAGTATTTT. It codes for CSAKGLAGTDTQYF.

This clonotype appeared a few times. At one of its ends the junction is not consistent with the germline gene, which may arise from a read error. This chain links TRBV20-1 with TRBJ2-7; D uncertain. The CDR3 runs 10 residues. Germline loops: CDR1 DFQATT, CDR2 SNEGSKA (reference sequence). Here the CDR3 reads CSASSNEQYF. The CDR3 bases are TGCAGTGCTAGCTCCAACGAGCAGTACTTC.

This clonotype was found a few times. The chain's CDR3 is CASSYSIRGWDTQYF. Written as DNA, the CDR3 is TGTGCCAGCAGTTACTCGATAAGGGGGTGGGATACGCAGTATTTT. This chain links TRBV6-2 or TRBV6-3 with TRBJ2-3; maybe TRBD1 (6 bases). CDR3 size: 15 residues. The germline V gene has CDR1 MNHEY and CDR2 SVGEGT. V gave up 0 bases and J gave up 6 bases, with 13 bases separating them.

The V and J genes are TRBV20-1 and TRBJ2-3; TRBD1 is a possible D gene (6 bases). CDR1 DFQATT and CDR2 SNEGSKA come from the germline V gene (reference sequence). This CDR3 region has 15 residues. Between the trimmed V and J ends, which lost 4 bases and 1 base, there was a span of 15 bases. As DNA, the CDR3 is TGCAGTGCTATCAGACAGGACAAGGGCACAGATACGCAGTATTTT. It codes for CSAIRQDKGTDTQYF.

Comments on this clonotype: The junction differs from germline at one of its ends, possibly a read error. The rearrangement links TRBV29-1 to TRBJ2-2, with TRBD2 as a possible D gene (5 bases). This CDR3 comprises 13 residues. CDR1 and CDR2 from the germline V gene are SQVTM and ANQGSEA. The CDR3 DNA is TGCAGCGCCGACTTATTGAACACCGGGGAGCTGGTTTTT. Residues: CSADLLNTGELVF.

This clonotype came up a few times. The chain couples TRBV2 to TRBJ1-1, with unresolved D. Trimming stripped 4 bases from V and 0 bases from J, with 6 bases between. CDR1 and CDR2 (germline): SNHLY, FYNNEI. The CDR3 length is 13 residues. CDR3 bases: TGTGCCAGCAGTGTTGAGGTGAACACTGAAGCTTTCTTT. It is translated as CASSVEVNTEAFF.

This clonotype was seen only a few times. CDR3 DNA: TGTGCCAGCAGGGAGGGCCTAAACACCGGGGAGCTGTTTTTT. It specifies CASREGLNTGELFF. This chain uses TRBV6-2 or TRBV6-3 with TRBJ2-2; a weak D match, TRBD2 (6 bases). The V gene's germline CDR1 is MNHEY and CDR2 SVGEGT. Trimming left V 6 bases short and J 2 bases short, with 10 bases between. The CDR3 totals 14 residues.